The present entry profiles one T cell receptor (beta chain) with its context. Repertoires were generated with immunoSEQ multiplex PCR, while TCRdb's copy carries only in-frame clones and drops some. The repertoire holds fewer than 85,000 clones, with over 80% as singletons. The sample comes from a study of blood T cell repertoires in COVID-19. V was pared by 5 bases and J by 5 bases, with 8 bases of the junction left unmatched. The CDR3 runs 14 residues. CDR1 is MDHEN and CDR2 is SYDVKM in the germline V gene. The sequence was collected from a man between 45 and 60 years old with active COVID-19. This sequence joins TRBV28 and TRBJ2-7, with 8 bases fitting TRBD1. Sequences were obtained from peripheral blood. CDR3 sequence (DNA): TGTGCCAGCAGTCCCCTGGACAGGGTCAACGAGCAGTACTTC. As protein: CASSPLDRVNEQYF.